What follows is one T cell receptor beta chain and its context. Its antigen is still unknown. Primers included in the PCR were 60 Vbeta and 13 Jbeta primers. Using immunoSEQ multiplex PCR, the repertoire was profiled, and TCRdb retains in-frame clones only, with some absent. In the table there are roughly 100,000 clones, roughly 12% of which are singletons. The data are from a study of cytomegalovirus exposure and HLA in healthy donors. Study-wide findings and caveats: V- and J-gene trimming in TCR beta was tied to a missense DCLRE1C variant by an analysis performed later.

The CDR3 runs to 15 residues. V lost 1 base, J lost 2 bases, and 4 bases stayed unmatched. The germline CDR1 and CDR2 sequences are LNHNV and YYDKDF (reference sequence). The chain has TRBV15 and TRBJ1-2, with TRBD1 identical over 7 bases. The clonotype originates from a middle-aged man in good health and CMV-seropositive. Sequencing was done on a sample of PBMCs. CDR3 coding DNA: TGTGCCACCAGCAGAGCGAGGGGACAGAACTATGGCTACACCTTC. Translated: CATSRARGQNYGYTF.